This T cell receptor beta chain was captured by sequencing in a study of response to subunit inactivated influenza vaccine (dated by TCRdb to between 2017 and 2018). About the study as a whole: To follow how T cells responded to a trivalent subunit inactivated influenza vaccine, the researchers relied on deep quantitative profiling of the T cell receptor repertoire. Broader findings and caveats from the paper: The authors suggested that each seasonal influenza vaccination may recruit only a limited number of new T cells.

V was cut back by 0 bases and J by 5 bases, leaving a gap of 11 bases between them. From cysteine to phenylalanine, the CDR3 is 15 amino acids long. The kept DNA is CDR3 alone, 45 bases in frame from the first base. The germline V gene encodes CDR1 MGHRA and CDR2 YSYEKL. Libraries were built with RT-PCR. Sequencing was carried out with an Illumina HiSeq 2500. TCRdb ran its own pipeline on the public reads, namely fastp trimming at Q25 and MiXCR clone calling, and kept in-frame beta chains. All rows with the same CDR3 protein become a single entry with the most common DNA and genes. Counted in this sample were some 300,000 distinct CDR3 sequences; approximately 23% of them appeared once. The ten largest account for over 9% of the sample. In its sample, this clonotype was seen many times. The antigen it recognizes is unknown. Base qualities were left out, and no much larger clone turns up one base away.

Recombination linked TRBV4-1 to TRBJ1-5; 6 matching bases give a weak D call of TRBD1. Here the sequenced sample was PBMCs from blood, taken less than 22 months after vaccination. The receptor comes from a man between 50 and 75 years old who received an inactivated influenza vaccine. Donor details come from another sample of the same person, matched by shared clones. CDR3 reads: CASSQEGGKYQPQHF. The bases are TGCGCCAGCAGCCAAGAAGGGGGGAAGTATCAGCCCCAGCATTTT.